The rows below give T cell receptor beta chains drawn from one sample of a study of spatial heterogeneity in lung cancer. TCRdb independently ran MiXCR on the 5' RACE reads; one entry per CDR3 protein. The profile shows 35,000 to 45,000 distinct CDR3 sequences, about 5% of them singletons. The sample in question was PBMCs, obtained at surgery. These receptors all stem from a female donor with early-stage non-small cell lung cancer. CDR3s include the opening cysteine and the closing phenylalanine or tryptophan. D genes are given only for firm matches. Only part of the rows carry a size: once, few, many, or a class if the clone is expanded.

abundance	d_gene	v_gene	j_gene	CDR3aa	CDR3nt
many	-	TRBV5-6	TRBJ1-6	CASSLVGSNSPLHF	TGTGCCAGCAGCTTGGTGGGTTCTAATTCACCCCTCCACTTT
many	-	TRBV9	TRBJ2-2	CASSVRLGVGELFF	TGTGCCAGCAGCGTACGACTCGGGGTCGGGGAGCTGTTTTTT
many	TRBD2	TRBV9	TRBJ2-1	CASSVAIGRGGENEQFF	TGTGCCAGCAGCGTAGCGATTGGGAGGGGCGGGGAAAATGAGCAGTTCTTC
many	-	TRBV6-2/TRBV6-3	TRBJ2-6	CASINSGANVLTF	TGTGCCAGCATCAACTCTGGGGCCAACGTCCTGACTTTC
many	-	TRBV7-9	TRBJ1-4	CASSLGLQGGEKLFF	TGTGCCAGCAGCCTAGGGCTACAGGGCGGTGAAAAACTGTTTTTT
-	-	TRBV5-1	TRBJ1-2	CASSSSDQGNYGYTF	TGCGCCAGCAGCTCCTCCGATCAGGGGAACTATGGCTACACCTTC
many	-	TRBV9	TRBJ2-2	CASNPRVGSYLNTGELFF	TGTGCCAGCAACCCAAGGGTCGGGTCCTATTTGAACACCGGGGAGCTGTTTTTT
few	TRBD1	TRBV12-3/TRBV12-4	TRBJ1-1	CASTHDRGDYSTEAFF	TGTGCCAGCACCCACGACAGGGGGGATTATAGCACTGAAGCTTTCTTT
-	-	TRBV5-1	TRBJ2-3	CASSGDSGADTQYF	TGCGCCAGCAGCGGCGACTCAGGGGCAGATACGCAGTATTTT
many	TRBD1	TRBV7-2	TRBJ1-5	CASSLVPTGAGNQPQHF	TGTGCCAGCAGCTTAGTGCCAACAGGGGCTGGCAATCAGCCCCAGCATTTT
many	TRBD1	TRBV9	TRBJ1-2	CASSTGTGKNYGYTF	TGTGCCAGCAGCACTGGGACAGGGAAAAACTATGGCTACACCTTC
many	-	TRBV3-1	TRBJ2-7	CASSPLVGEQYF	TGTGCCAGCAGCCCCCTCGTGGGCGAGCAGTACTTC
many	TRBD2	TRBV4-2	TRBJ2-7	CASSQDTSGTYEQYF	TGTGCCAGCAGCCAAGATACTAGCGGAACCTACGAGCAGTACTTC
-	-	TRBV3-1	TRBJ2-5	CASSHLTLQETQYF	TGTGCCAGCAGCCACTTGACACTACAAGAGACCCAGTACTTC
many	-	TRBV4-3	TRBJ2-3	CASSQEGLREVADTQYF	TGCGCCAGCAGCCAAGAAGGGTTAAGGGAGGTCGCGGATACGCAGTATTTT
many	-	TRBV7-9	TRBJ1-1	CASAGVTEAFF	TGTGCCAGCGCCGGGGTGACTGAAGCTTTCTTT
many	-	TRBV28	TRBJ2-5	CASSLGGVVETQYF	TGTGCCAGCAGTTTAGGCGGAGTAGTGGAGACCCAGTACTTC
many	-	TRBV11-1	TRBJ1-6	CASSSATELRSPLHF	TGTGCCAGCAGCTCTGCGACAGAACTCCGGTCACCCCTCCACTTT
many	TRBD2	TRBV12-3/TRBV12-4	TRBJ2-7	CASSLAGLAYEQYF	TGTGCCAGCAGTTTAGCGGGACTAGCGTACGAGCAGTACTTC
-	-	TRBV11-2	TRBJ1-6	CASSLGSSYNSPLHF	TGTGCCAGCAGCTTAGGGAGCTCCTATAATTCACCCCTCCACTTT
many	-	TRBV6-2/TRBV6-3	TRBJ2-3	CASEEERGATDTQYF	TGTGCCAGCGAAGAGGAACGGGGGGCCACAGATACGCAGTATTTT
few	-	TRBV27	TRBJ2-7	CASRTYEQYF	TGTGCCAGCAGAACCTACGAGCAGTACTTC
many	-	TRBV27	TRBJ1-2	CASSLDGLQGYTF	TGTGCCAGCAGTTTAGACGGTCTCCAGGGCTACACCTTC
many	TRBD1	TRBV28	TRBJ1-6	CASSLIAGAGGNSPLHF	TGTGCCAGCAGTTTAATCGCGGGGGCAGGGGGGAATTCACCCCTCCACTTT
many	-	TRBV7-2	TRBJ1-5	CASSLGGAGNQPQHF	TGTGCCAGCAGCTTAGGAGGGGCGGGCAATCAGCCCCAGCATTTT
few	TRBD1	TRBV5-6	TRBJ2-7	CASSLSSGTGRIEQYF	TGTGCCAGCAGCTTGTCATCGGGGACAGGGAGGATCGAGCAGTACTTC
many	-	TRBV9	TRBJ2-1	CASSVGRRTNRHNEQFF	TGTGCCAGCAGCGTGGGGCGGCGGACCAACAGACACAATGAGCAGTTCTTC
many	TRBD2	TRBV20-1	TRBJ2-5	CSARLAGGLQKTQYF	TGCAGTGCACGCCTTGCGGGGGGCCTTCAGAAGACCCAGTACTTC
many	-	TRBV20-1	TRBJ1-2	CSARDQGVGYTF	TGCAGTGCTAGAGATCAGGGAGTTGGCTACACCTTC
many	TRBD2	TRBV28	TRBJ2-3	CASSRRLAGTDTQYF	TGTGCCAGCAGTCGAAGACTAGCGGGCACAGATACGCAGTATTTT
many	-	TRBV20-1	TRBJ2-4	CSASRGTLNIQYF	TGCAGTGCTAGCCGGGGCACCCTAAACATTCAGTACTTC
many	-	TRBV30	TRBJ2-2	CAWSHSVAGELFF	TGTGCCTGGAGTCACAGCGTGGCCGGGGAGCTGTTTTTT
many	-	TRBV7-2	TRBJ1-1	CASSFGRWTEAFF	TGTGCCAGCAGCTTTGGGCGTTGGACTGAAGCTTTCTTT
many	-	TRBV7-8	TRBJ2-1	CASSPRDVGVIEQFF	TGTGCCAGCAGCCCACGAGACGTGGGGGTGATTGAGCAGTTCTTC
-	-	TRBV5-5	TRBJ1-5	CASSLQGSAQPQHF	TGTGCCAGCAGCTTACAGGGTTCAGCTCAGCCCCAGCATTTT
many	TRBD2	TRBV5-1	TRBJ2-7	CASSPRTLAGTSSYEQYF	TGCGCCAGCAGCCCACGTACACTCGCCGGGACTAGCTCCTACGAGCAGTACTTC
few	TRBD1	TRBV15	TRBJ2-5	CATSIRQGMGETQYF	TGTGCCACCAGCATCCGACAGGGGATGGGAGAGACCCAGTACTTC
few	-	TRBV11-3	TRBJ1-6	CASSLEGSDSPLHF	TGTGCCAGCAGCTTAGAAGGTAGCGACTCACCCCTCCACTTT
-	TRBD2	TRBV29-1	TRBJ2-1	CSVGGGSSYNEQFF	TGCAGCGTCGGGGGGGGTTCATCCTACAATGAGCAGTTCTTC
many	-	TRBV6-1	TRBJ1-1	CASSETMNTEAFF	TGTGCCAGCAGTGAAACTATGAACACTGAAGCTTTCTTT
many	-	TRBV7-3	TRBJ1-1	CASSQPPSTEAFF	TGTGCCAGCAGTCAACCCCCGAGCACTGAAGCTTTCTTT
few	-	TRBV7-8	TRBJ1-5	CAINPDPFHISGSNQPQHF	TGTGCCATCAACCCTGACCCCTTCCACATTTCTGGGTCAAATCAGCCCCAGCATTTT
many	TRBD1	TRBV4-3	TRBJ2-5	CASSQDQGVSSGTQYF	TGCGCCAGCAGCCAAGATCAGGGGGTCTCCTCCGGGACCCAGTACTTC
many	TRBD1	TRBV2	TRBJ1-5	CASSGTGQAGQPQHF	TGTGCCAGCAGTGGGACCGGACAGGCTGGGCAGCCCCAGCATTTT
many	-	TRBV7-2	TRBJ1-4	CASSPSGSPTNEKLFF	TGTGCCAGCAGCCCAAGCGGGTCACCAACTAATGAAAAACTGTTTTTT